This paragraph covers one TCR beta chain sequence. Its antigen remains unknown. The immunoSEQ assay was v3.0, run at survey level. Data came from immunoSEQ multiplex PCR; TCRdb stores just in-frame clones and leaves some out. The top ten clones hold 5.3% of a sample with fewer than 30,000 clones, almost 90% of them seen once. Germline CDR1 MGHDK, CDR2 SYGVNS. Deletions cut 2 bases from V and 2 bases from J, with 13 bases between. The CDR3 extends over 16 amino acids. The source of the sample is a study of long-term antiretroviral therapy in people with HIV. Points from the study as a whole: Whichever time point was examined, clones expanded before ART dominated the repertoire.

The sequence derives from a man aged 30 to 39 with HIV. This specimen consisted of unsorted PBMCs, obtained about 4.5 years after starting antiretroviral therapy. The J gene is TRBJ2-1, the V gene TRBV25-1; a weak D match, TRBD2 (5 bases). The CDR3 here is CASSEDVSGPYNEQFF. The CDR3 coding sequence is TGTGCCAGCAGTGAAGATGTCAGCGGACCCTACAATGAGCAGTTCTTC.